The clone carrying this T cell receptor (beta chain) was recorded a few times. The protocol was immunoSEQ multiplex PCR, while the TCRdb copy is restricted to in-frame clones and leaves out a portion. The sample comprises some 260,000 clones, roughly 84% of which are singletons, and roughly 3.1% rests with the top ten. The data derive from a study of blood T cell repertoires in COVID-19. Per germline, CDR1 SNHLY and CDR2 FYNNEI. Trimming took 6 bases from V and 5 from J, leaving 19 bases between them. This CDR3 spans 15 amino acids. Input material: peripheral blood. The TCR was taken from a young woman with acute or convalescent COVID-19. The rearrangement links TRBV2 to TRBJ2-5; D perhaps matches TRBD1 (6 bases). CDR3 coding DNA: TGTGCCAGCAGCGCTAGCAGGGGTATGGCGGAGACCCAGTACTTC. Its protein product is CASSASRGMAETQYF. The full variable domain, its missing parts supplied by reference TRBV2 and TRBJ2-5, is EPEVTQTPSHQVTQMGQEVILRCVPISNHLYFYWYRQILGQKVEFLVSFYNNEISEKSEIFDDQFSVERPDGSNFTLKIRSTKLEDSAMYFCASSASRGMAETQYFGPGTRLLVL.